This TCR beta chain was retrieved from a study of blood T cell repertoires in COVID-19. Enrollees, roughly 18 to 95 years old, lived in approximately 24 US areas. Germline V gives CDR1 MGHDK, CDR2 SYGVNS. The CDR3 length is 14 residues. The V and J ends lost 7 bases and 10 bases, in that order; junction bases with no gene match: 9. Sequenced by immunoSEQ multiplex PCR; TCRdb stores in-frame clones only, minus some. Here the sample spans roughly 500,000 clones, about nine tenths being singletons. The sequence was obtained from a woman in her sixties who had recovered from COVID-19. The chain carries TRBV25-1 and TRBJ1-6; 8 nucleotides align to TRBD1. The sequencing input was PBMCs or T cells enriched from blood (not recorded which). CDR3 sequence: CASKGRGPESPLHF. The CDR3 DNA follows: TGTGCCAGCAAAGGCAGGGGGCCGGAATCACCCCTCCACTTT.